This T cell receptor beta chain was identified in a study of blood T cell repertoires in COVID-19. This clone was counted once. Original handling: Amplification of reference gene primers provided the estimated nucleated cell counts. Data came from immunoSEQ multiplex PCR; TCRdb stores just in-frame clones and leaves some out. V and J calls and clone size follow that table, whereas D and trimming were derived from the DNA. The sample yields about 140,000 clones, 81% seen once. V was trimmed by 4 bases and J by 6 bases, leaving 20 bases between them. This CDR3 spans 16 amino acids. Germline CDR1 reads SGHRS; CDR2 reads YFSETQ.

Specimen: peripheral blood. The sequence came from a human donor in a cohort sampled during active COVID-19. The rearrangement links TRBV5-1 to TRBJ1-5; possible D gene TRBD1, 6 bases. The CDR3 nucleotides are TGCGCCAGCAGCCCCAGGCTAGGGGGGGAAAGTCAGCCCCAGCATTTT. This encodes CASSPRLGGESQPQHF.